This T cell receptor beta chain was retrieved from a study of T-cell memory formation after mild COVID-19. Study in general: Largely, the TCR clusters proved donor specific. Study-wide points: From day 15 to 85, contracting clones were balanced between CD4 and CD8, whereas later expanders leaned toward CD4+. The appearance of some responding clones in pre-infection memory suggested that cross-reactive memory joined.

At least ten counts were recorded for this clonotype. Its cognate antigen is unknown. CDR1 is SGHKS and CDR2 is YYEKEE in the germline V gene (reference sequence). The length of the CDR3 is 15 residues. With 4 bases removed from V and 2 bases from J, the gap between germline ends came to 14 bases. TCRdb recomputed calls from the 5' RACE reads with MiXCR, one row per CDR3 protein. The table shows hundreds of thousands of distinct CDR3 sequences, with roughly 15% occurring only once. J is TRBJ2-3 and V is TRBV5-5; D possibly corresponds to TRBD2 (6 bases). Material: PBMCs or a T cell subset sorted from them (not recorded which). This TCR was recovered from a man aged 18 to 30 who had mild COVID-19 (a few samples of this study predate the infection). Cell type and time point are not known. This CDR3 reads CASSIPRGTTDTQYF. CDR3 nucleotide sequence: TGTGCCAGCAGCATACCTCGGGGGACCACAGATACGCAGTATTTT.